Shown below are 8 T cell receptor beta chains from a single sample sequenced in a study of human T cells and chemical hapten exposure. Time point of the sample: patch test 3, about 24 weeks after DPC sensitization. Treatment described: therapeutic diphenylcyclopropenone sensitization with weekly scalp DPC. TCRdb redid the calling of the RACE reads with MiXCR, one entry per CDR3 protein. The table lists around 27,000 distinct CDR3 sequences, 5.8% of them singletons. The sample was whole blood, taken in connection with sensitization to the hapten diphenylcyclopropenone (DPC). All receptors derive from a man under 40 with alopecia areata. Some clones in this sample may be carry-over from other donors' samples.

The sample holds many counts of this clonotype. This rearrangement joins TRBV7-6 to TRBJ2-1; D remains ambiguous. There are 15 residues in the CDR3. CDR1 is SGHVS and CDR2 is FNYEAQ in the germline V gene. Trimming took off 0 bases at V and 0 bases at J, with 6 bases between the two ends. The CDR3 loop is CASSLAGSSYNEQFF. CDR3 DNA: TGTGCCAGCAGCTTAGCCGGTAGCTCCTACAATGAGCAGTTCTTC.

This clonotype appeared many times. The rearrangement joins TRBV20-1 to TRBJ2-7; TRBD2 aligns across 9 bases. This CDR3 comprises 15 residues. Germline trimming cut 5 bases from V and 1 base from J; bases unmatched to any gene: 9. From germline, CDR1 is DFQATT and CDR2 SNEGSKA (reference sequence). The CDR3 region has the DNA TGCAGTGCTTCCCACCCGACTAGCGGATCCTACGAGCAGTACTTC. The encoded protein is CSASHPTSGSYEQYF.

This clonotype was found many times. The rearrangement links TRBV3-1 to TRBJ2-5; D remains unclear. The CDR3 runs 14 residues. V was shortened by 0 bases and J by 4 bases, with 9 bases between the two germline ends. Germline CDR1 and CDR2: LGHDT and YNNKEL (reference sequence). This CDR3 is CASSQDGPGETQYF. The CDR3 DNA reads TGTGCCAGCAGCCAAGATGGACCCGGAGAGACCCAGTACTTC.

This clonotype has a count of ten or more. The rearrangement links TRBV14 to TRBJ2-3, with 7 positions matching TRBD1. With V trimmed by 0 bases and J by 6 bases, 6 bases remained unmatched. Germline loops: CDR1 SGHDN, CDR2 FVKESK. The CDR3 is 15 amino acids. CDR3 amino acids: CASSQDAGGRDTQYF. In nucleotides, the CDR3 is TGTGCCAGCAGCCAAGATGCAGGGGGACGGGATACGCAGTATTTT.

The table lists this clonotype with many counts. This sequence joins TRBV28 and TRBJ2-4; D is uncertain. Trimming pared 10 bases from V and 0 bases from J, leaving 19 bases between. The CDR3 totals 16 residues. Germline CDR1 is MDHEN and CDR2 is SYDVKM. The DNA for the CDR3 is TGTGCCACTTATCTTGCCGGCGTGTTAGCCAAAAACATTCAGTACTTC. This translates into CATYLAGVLAKNIQYF.

This clonotype was seen at least ten times. The V and J genes are TRBV6-5 and TRBJ1-4; D uncertain. The length of the CDR3 is 11 residues. V gave up 6 bases and J gave up 8 bases, with 7 bases separating them. Germline V gene lookup returns CDR1 MNHEY and CDR2 SVGAGI. The CDR3 region has the DNA TGTGCCAGCAGAGCGGGGGAAAAACTGTTTTTT. Translated, it gives CASRAGEKLFF.

This clonotype came up many times. The CDR3: CAWSRTGRDTEAFF. DNA for the CDR3: TGTGCCTGGAGCCGAACAGGGAGGGACACTGAAGCTTTCTTT. The chain links TRBV30 to TRBJ1-1, with a tentative D call TRBD1 (6 bases). With 3 bases removed from V and 3 bases from J, the gap between germline ends came to 14 bases. The CDR3 totals 14 residues. The germline gives CDR1 GTSNPN, CDR2 SVGIG (reference sequence).

The sample holds many counts of this clonotype. The V gene is TRBV7-2, the J gene TRBJ2-1, with a tentative D call TRBD2 (5 bases). Looked up from germline, CDR1 is SGHTA and CDR2 is FQGNSA. The CDR3 is 18 amino acids. Trimming left V 1 base short and J 4 bases short, with 20 bases between. The CDR3 DNA follows: TGTGCCAGCAGCTTAGTAGCCGCTAGCCCCTCAGTGTACAATGAGCAGTTCTTC. Residues: CASSLVAASPSVYNEQFF.